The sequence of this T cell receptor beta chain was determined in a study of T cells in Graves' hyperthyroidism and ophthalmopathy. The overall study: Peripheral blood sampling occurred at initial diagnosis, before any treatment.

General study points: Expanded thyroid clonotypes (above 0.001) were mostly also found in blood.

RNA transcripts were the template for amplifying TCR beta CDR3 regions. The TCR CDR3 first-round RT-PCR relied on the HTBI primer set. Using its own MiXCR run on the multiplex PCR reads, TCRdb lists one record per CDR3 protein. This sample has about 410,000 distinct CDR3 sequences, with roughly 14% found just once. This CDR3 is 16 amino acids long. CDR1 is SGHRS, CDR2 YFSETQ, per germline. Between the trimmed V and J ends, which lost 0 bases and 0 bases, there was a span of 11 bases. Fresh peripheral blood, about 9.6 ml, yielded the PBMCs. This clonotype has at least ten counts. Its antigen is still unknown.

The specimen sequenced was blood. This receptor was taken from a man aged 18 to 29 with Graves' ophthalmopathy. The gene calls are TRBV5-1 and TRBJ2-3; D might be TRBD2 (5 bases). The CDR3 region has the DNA TGCGCCAGCAGCTTGGCCCGACCGGGAAGCACAGATACGCAGTATTTT. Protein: CASSLARPGSTDTQYF.